Presented here are 2 T cell receptor beta chains from one specimen sequenced in a study of blood T cell repertoires in COVID-19 (TCRdb year 2020). Library preparation used the immunoSEQ multiplex PCR assay. Imported from immuneACCESS, the table was reduced by TCRdb to in-frame sequences with V and J called. These copies leave out some clones; in studies compared against another copy, an unresolved V gene accounts for under half, and the cause of the remainder is not known. Recorded for this sample are approximately 110,000 clones; approximately 74% of them occurred a single time. The ten largest clones capture over 5.5% of the sample. The specimen was peripheral blood. The receptor set was obtained from a man at least 80 years old with COVID-19, enrolled during active disease.

V and J are TRBV6-1 and TRBJ1-6, with 7 bases lining up with TRBD1. Trimming removed 4 bases from V and 4 bases from J; junction bases left unmatched: 16. The CDR3 loop spans 19 amino acids. CDR1 is MNHNS, CDR2 SASEGT, per germline. The CDR3 is CASSVIMRQGLAYNSPLHF. The CDR3 DNA sequence: TGTGCCAGCAGTGTTATCATGAGACAGGGACTGGCTTATAATTCACCCCTCCACTTT.

This chain joins TRBV5-4 and TRBJ2-3; D is unclear. V was cut by 3 bases and J by 3 bases, with 11 bases left in between. The CDR3 has 14 amino acids. Germline CDR1 and CDR2: SGHNT and YYREEE (reference sequence). CDR3 loop: CASSYPLETDTQYF. The DNA for the CDR3 is TGTGCCAGCAGCTATCCCTTGGAGACAGATACGCAGTATTTT.